The 23 T cell receptor beta chains below come from one sample, sequenced in a study of T-cell reconstitution after alpha-beta-depleted transplantation in children. Unique molecular identifiers were used in preparing the TCRbeta library. TCRdb used MiXCR to reprocess the PCR reads, holding one entry per CDR3 protein. The sample holds more than 200,000 distinct CDR3 sequences; about 25% are singletons and the top ten take roughly 2.5%. The source material was PBMCs, sampled before TCRalphabeta/CD19-depleted stem cell transplant. The receptors originated from a girl aged 2 to 10 with Fanconi anemia, due to receive a stem cell transplant.

This clonotype was picked up many times. This chain uses TRBV9 with TRBJ1-2; possibly TRBD1 for D (5 bases). V was cut by 3 bases and J by 4 bases, with 7 bases left in between. This CDR3 comprises 12 residues. Germline V CDR1 and CDR2: SGDLS, YYNGEE. CDR3 sequence: CASSDRSYGYTF. DNA of the CDR3: TGTGCCAGCAGCGACAGGTCCTATGGCTACACCTTC.

This clonotype occurred many times. The chain links TRBV7-3 to TRBJ2-3; 7 bases match TRBD1. CDR1 is SGHTA, CDR2 FQGTGA, per germline. The CDR3 spans 16 residues. The V and J ends lost 4 bases and 1 base, in that order; junction bases with no gene match: 8. DNA for the CDR3: TGTGCCAGCAGCTCGACATCCGGGACAGGCACAGATACGCAGTATTTT. As protein: CASSSTSGTGTDTQYF.

In this sample, this clonotype turned up a few times. This chain joins TRBV5-1 and TRBJ2-5; unclear D gene. V lost 5 bases to trimming and J lost 5 bases, with 10 bases between them. Germline V gene data show CDR1 as SGHRS and CDR2 as YFSETQ. This CDR3 region has 12 residues. DNA of the CDR3: TGCGCCAGCAGAGCCTTGGGGGAGACCCAGTACTTC. The encoded protein is CASRALGETQYF.

In its sample, this clonotype was seen many times. This chain connects TRBV20-1 to TRBJ2-4; D may be TRBD1 (6 bases). The CDR3 extends over 14 amino acids. From germline, CDR1 is DFQATT and CDR2 SNEGSKA (reference sequence). V dropped 1 base and J dropped 1 base, with 8 bases sitting between them. CDR3 DNA sequence: TGCAGTGCTAGAGCTCAGGGGGCCAAAAACATTCAGTACTTC. Translation: CSARAQGAKNIQYF.

This sequence joins TRBV20-1 and TRBJ2-1, with D possibly being TRBD1 or TRBD2 (5 bases each). V was shortened by 1 base and J by 3 bases, with 13 bases between the two germline ends. Germline V lookup: CDR1 DFQATT, CDR2 SNEGSKA (reference sequence). This CDR3 is built from 15 residues. CDR3 sequence: CSARAPGTVYNEQFF. The DNA of the CDR3 is TGCAGTGCTAGAGCACCCGGGACGGTCTACAATGAGCAGTTCTTC.

This clonotype has ten or more counts. The chain joins TRBV6-5 to TRBJ2-1; the D gene is possibly TRBD2 (5 bases). Trimming stripped 0 bases from V and 4 bases from J, with 10 bases between. This CDR3 comprises 15 residues. CDR1 is MNHEY, CDR2 SVGAGI, per germline. The CDR3 loop reads CASSYSITGYNEQFF. In nucleotides, the CDR3 is TGTGCCAGCAGTTACTCGATTACGGGGTACAATGAGCAGTTCTTC.

The V call is TRBV10-3, the J call TRBJ2-4, with D perhaps being TRBD1 or TRBD2 (6 bases each). The germline V gene has CDR1 ENHRY and CDR2 SYGVKD. Trimming shortened V by 10 bases and J by 5 bases, and 15 bases separated the two germline ends. This CDR3 has 13 residues. CDR3 region: CATAEGGQNIQYF. In DNA, the CDR3 is TGTGCCACGGCCGAAGGGGGGCAAAACATTCAGTACTTC.

This clonotype was detected only a few times. This chain links TRBV10-1 with TRBJ2-7; D is possibly TRBD2 (6 bases). CDR1 and CDR2 from the germline V gene are WNHNN and SYGVQD (reference sequence). This CDR3 contains 16 residues. V dropped 7 bases and J dropped 7 bases, with 26 bases sitting between them. The CDR3 region has the DNA TGCGCCAGCAAATACGGGGCAGCGGGTAAGGTGAGGGAGCAGTACTTC. It specifies CASKYGAAGKVREQYF.

This clonotype was counted at least ten times. This chain uses TRBV20-1 with TRBJ2-2; 7 bases agree with TRBD1. Losses at the gene ends were 0 bases for V and 0 bases for J; bases not matched to a gene: 10. From germline, CDR1 is DFQATT and CDR2 SNEGSKA (reference sequence). The CDR3 loop spans 18 amino acids. Here the CDR3 reads CSARDLSDRVSNTGELFF. The CDR3 nucleotides are TGCAGTGCTAGAGATCTCTCCGACAGGGTCTCGAACACCGGGGAGCTGTTTTTT.

At least ten counts were recorded for this clonotype. The chain couples TRBV20-1 to TRBJ2-7; tentatively, D is TRBD2 (6 bases). CDR3 length equals 14 residues. Looked up from germline, CDR1 is DFQATT and CDR2 is SNEGSKA (reference sequence). V was cut by 3 bases and J by 1 base, with 13 bases left in between. CDR3 DNA: TGCAGTGCTAGCGTCGGAGGGAGGTCCTACGAGCAGTACTTC. Amino acids: CSASVGGRSYEQYF.

This clonotype showed up just a few times. The chain combines TRBV4-2 with TRBJ2-7; possible D gene TRBD1, 6 bases. This CDR3 is 17 amino acids long. From germline, CDR1 is LGHNA and CDR2 YNFKEQ. V was pared by 1 base and J by 0 bases, with 16 bases between. In nucleotides, the CDR3 is TGTGCCAGCAGCCAAGGGACCGGGACATGGGTCTCCTACGAGCAGTACTTC. Translated, it gives CASSQGTGTWVSYEQYF.

This clonotype was recorded at least ten times. V and J are TRBV6-5 and TRBJ2-7; tentative D call: TRBD1 (5 bases). Germline V CDR1 and CDR2: MNHEY, SVGAGI. The CDR3 totals 15 residues. Trimming took off 4 bases at V and 5 bases at J, with 18 bases between the two ends. This chain's CDR3 is CASSSHRGQDHEQYF. The CDR3 bases are TGTGCCAGCAGTTCCCATCGAGGACAAGACCACGAGCAGTACTTC.

The chain uses TRBV9 and TRBJ2-1; D is unresolved. This CDR3 is 17 amino acids long. V lost 0 bases and J 7 bases, leaving 20 bases between the germline ends. In germline, CDR1 is SGDLS, CDR2 YYNGEE. The CDR3 loop is CASSVASGDFKENEQFF. DNA of the CDR3: TGTGCCAGCAGCGTAGCTTCCGGAGATTTTAAGGAAAATGAGCAGTTCTTC.

Ten or more counts support this clonotype. This chain connects TRBV5-1 to TRBJ1-1, with D hard to call. CDR1 and CDR2 (germline): SGHRS, YFSETQ. This CDR3 is built from 16 residues. Trimming took off 0 bases at V and 3 bases at J, with 15 bases between the two ends. Written as DNA, the CDR3 is TGCGCCAGCAGCTTGGATGGCGTCCGTGCTTACACTGAAGCTTTCTTT. Its translation is CASSLDGVRAYTEAFF.

This clonotype occurred many times. This chain joins TRBV4-2 and TRBJ2-1; TRBD2 agrees at 9 bases. CDR1 and CDR2 (germline): LGHNA, YNFKEQ. The CDR3 loop spans 16 amino acids. Germline trimming cut 1 base from V and 2 bases from J; bases unmatched to any gene: 3. The CDR3 spells CASSQGASGTYNEQFF. CDR3 nucleotide sequence: TGTGCCAGCAGCCAAGGGGCTAGCGGGACCTACAATGAGCAGTTCTTC.

The chain links TRBV11-2 to TRBJ2-7, with 14 bases matching TRBD2. The V gene end was trimmed by 2 bases and the J gene end by 2 bases; junction bases not matched to a gene: 11. There are 19 residues in the CDR3. Looked up from germline, CDR1 is SGHAT and CDR2 is FQNNGV. The CDR3 loop is CASSLKRGLAGEFAYEQYF. The CDR3 nucleotides are TGTGCCAGCAGCTTAAAACGGGGACTAGCGGGAGAATTTGCCTACGAGCAGTACTTC.

This clonotype was recorded at least ten times. The CDR3 coding sequence is TGTGCCAGCACCACTAGGGGATATGGCTACACCTTC. Protein sequence: CASTTRGYGYTF. The chain is built from TRBV12-3 or TRBV12-4 and TRBJ1-2, with D perhaps TRBD1 (5 bases). V lost 7 bases, J lost 5 bases, and 11 bases lay in between. CDR3 length equals 12 residues.

This clonotype was detected ten times or more. The chain uses TRBV29-1 and TRBJ2-1, with a possible D match to TRBD2 (5 bases). Trimming left V 5 bases short and J 7 bases short, with 9 bases between. The CDR3 spans 11 residues. From germline, CDR1 is SQVTM and CDR2 ANQGSEA. The CDR3 sequence: CSVYSGNEQFF. The CDR3, as DNA: TGCAGCGTTTATTCGGGGAATGAGCAGTTCTTC.

The rearrangement uses TRBV5-6 and TRBJ1-2, with 7 bases fitting TRBD1. V was pared by 4 bases and J by 7 bases, with 7 bases of the junction left unmatched. CDR1 is SGHDT, CDR2 YYEEEE, per germline. The CDR3 spans 13 residues. The CDR3 nucleotides read TGTGCCAGCAGCAAAGACAGGGATGGTGGCTACACCTTC. Translating it yields CASSKDRDGGYTF.

This clonotype occurred a few times. The J gene is TRBJ2-5, the V gene TRBV5-1, with 8 bases lining up with TRBD1. V lost 4 bases, J lost 5 bases, and 19 bases stayed unmatched. Germline-derived CDR1 and CDR2 are SGHRS and YFSETQ. The CDR3 is made up of 18 amino acids. In nucleotides, the CDR3 is TGCGCCAGCAGCCGGGACCTGGGGACAGGCAGCTCGAGGGAGACCCAGTACTTC. Encoded protein: CASSRDLGTGSSRETQYF.

This clonotype was seen more than once but under ten times. V usage is TRBV29-1 and J usage is TRBJ1-2; TRBD1 matches at 7 bases. The ends lost 6 bases at V and 0 bases at J; junction bases unmatched: 7. CDR1 is SQVTM, CDR2 ANQGSEA, per germline. The CDR3 consists of 14 residues. CDR3 amino acids: CSVHDRDTNYGYTF. The CDR3 DNA is TGCAGCGTCCATGACAGGGATACTAACTATGGCTACACCTTC.

This clonotype came up many times. The chain is built from TRBV4-2 and TRBJ1-2; no firm D call. Germline V lookup: CDR1 LGHNA, CDR2 YNFKEQ. Trimming shortened V by 1 base and J by 4 bases, and 7 bases separated the two germline ends. This CDR3 has 13 amino acids. The CDR3 protein is CASSQVGIYGYTF. The CDR3 coding sequence is TGTGCCAGCAGCCAAGTAGGGATCTATGGCTACACCTTC.

There are a few counts of this clonotype. V is TRBV7-9 and J is TRBJ1-4; no clear D. V lost 5 bases, J lost 0 bases, and 4 bases lay in between. This CDR3 spans 13 amino acids. Germline V gene sequence: CDR1 SEHNR, CDR2 FQNEAQ (reference sequence). The CDR3 DNA follows: TGTGCCAGCAGCCTTACAACTAATGAAAAACTGTTTTTT. Translation gives CASSLTTNEKLFF.